This T cell receptor (beta chain) was recorded in a study of shared clonotypes between healthy human individuals. Study as a whole: Donor composition was a couple of women and a few men, aged 18 to 49.

Germline CDR1 reads MDHEN; CDR2 reads SYDVKM. The germline V and J ends were trimmed by 7 bases and 1 base, with 13 bases remaining between them. The CDR3 spans 14 residues. Sequencing used immunoSEQ multiplex PCR; TCRdb keeps in-frame clones, though not all of them. The sample includes around 510,000 clones, around 96% seen only once; the top ten take approximately 0.06%. The clonotype was recovered from a woman aged 25 to 39 in good health. The rearrangement links TRBV28 to TRBJ1-2; weak D call: TRBD1 (6 bases). The source material was naive CD4+ T cells sorted from blood. The subset here: CD45RA+ positively selected. CDR3 DNA sequence: TGTGCCAGCAACAGGGTAACCCTTAACTATGGCTACACCTTC. Its translation is CASNRVTLNYGYTF.